Below are 10 T cell receptor beta chains sequenced from a single sample in a study of blood T cell repertoires in COVID-19. Assay used: immunoSEQ multiplex PCR; TCRdb lists only in-frame clones, some missing. The table records around 180,000 clones, approximately 80% of them present only once. The specimen was PBMCs or T cells enriched from blood (not recorded which). Receptors originate from a man in his forties or fifties who had recovered from COVID-19.

V and J are TRBV18 and TRBJ1-1; no firm D call. The germline V and J ends were trimmed by 6 bases and 7 bases, with 12 bases remaining between them. Germline CDR1 and CDR2: KGHSH and LQKENI. CDR3 size: 12 residues. CDR3 coding DNA: TGTGCCAGCTCCGCATACTTAGATGAAGCTTTCTTT. Translation gives CASSAYLDEAFF.

The V and J genes are TRBV7-2 and TRBJ2-2, with 10 nucleotides matching TRBD1. CDR1 is SGHTA and CDR2 is FQGNSA in the germline V gene. The J segment lost 8 bases and the V segment lost 3 bases, leaving 6 bases of the junction unmatched. CDR3 length equals 15 residues. The CDR3: CASSLRTGGMGELFF. The CDR3 DNA is TGTGCCAGCAGCTTGCGGACAGGGGGAATGGGGGAGCTGTTTTTT.

This clone was detected a few times. The chain links TRBV2 to TRBJ1-6, with a tentative D call TRBD1 (6 bases). Trimming took 4 bases from V and 4 from J, leaving 14 bases between them. Germline V gene lookup returns CDR1 SNHLY and CDR2 FYNNEI. CDR3 size: 16 residues. CDR3 coding DNA: TGTGCCAGCAGTGGATTGGACAGCCCGTATAATTCACCCCTCCACTTT. Translating gives CASSGLDSPYNSPLHF. The variable domain in full, completed from reference TRBV2 and TRBJ1-6, reads EPEVTQTPSHQVTQMGQEVILRCVPISNHLYFYWYRQILGQKVEFLVSFYNNEISEKSEIFDDQFSVERPDGSNFTLKIRSTKLEDSAMYFCASSGLDSPYNSPLHFGNGTRLTVT.

The rearrangement joins TRBV9 to TRBJ2-7, with a tentative D call TRBD2 (6 bases). The CDR3 loop spans 14 amino acids. The germline gives CDR1 SGDLS, CDR2 YYNGEE. V lost 1 base and J lost 5, with 13 bases in between. CDR3 region: CASSVIAGRHEQYF. CDR3 in DNA: TGTGCCAGCAGCGTAATTGCAGGGAGGCACGAGCAGTACTTC.

There are many counts of this clone. Other DNA variants within this sample encode the same CDR3. V is TRBV5-1 and J is TRBJ2-4; 7 bases line up with TRBD2. Losses at the gene ends were 4 bases for V and 3 bases for J; bases not matched to a gene: 7. The V gene's germline CDR1 is SGHRS and CDR2 YFSETQ. This CDR3 region has 15 residues. Here the CDR3 DNA reads TGCGCCAGCAGCAACGGGACGGGGGGCAAAAACATTCAGTACTTC. Its protein product is CASSNGTGGKNIQYF.

This chain uses TRBV2 with TRBJ1-3, with D possibly TRBD1 on 5 matching bases. Trimming shortened V by 6 bases and J by 1 base, and 13 bases separated the two germline ends. The CDR3 extends over 15 amino acids. The germline CDR1 and CDR2 sequences are SNHLY and FYNNEI. The CDR3, as DNA: TGTGCCAGCAGCCCAGGGCGACCTTCTGGAAACACCATATATTTT. Amino acid sequence: CASSPGRPSGNTIYF.

This chain uses TRBV5-1 with TRBJ1-1; weak D call: TRBD1 (6 bases). Trimming stripped 0 bases from V and 5 bases from J, with 8 bases between. The germline V gene encodes CDR1 SGHRS and CDR2 YFSETQ. The CDR3 covers 13 residues. The CDR3 nucleotides are TGCGCCAGCAGCTTGGATCAGGGGACTGAAGCTTTCTTT. This gives the protein CASSLDQGTEAFF.

This clone was observed a handful of times. This sequence joins TRBV5-1 and TRBJ1-1; D gene uncertain. V lost 0 bases to trimming and J lost 7 bases, with 10 bases between them. Germline V gene sequence: CDR1 SGHRS, CDR2 YFSETQ. The CDR3 runs 13 residues. Here the CDR3 DNA reads TGCGCCAGCAGCTTGGGTCGGTTCAATGAAGCTTTCTTT. Translating gives CASSLGRFNEAFF.

CDR3 protein: CAWNRGTYNEQFF. The CDR3 coding sequence is TGTGCCTGGAACCGCGGGACGTACAATGAGCAGTTCTTC. V and J are TRBV30 and TRBJ2-1; possibly TRBD2 for D (6 bases). The CDR3 extends over 13 amino acids. Germline CDR1 and CDR2: GTSNPN and SVGIG (reference sequence). Trimming removed 4 bases from V and 4 bases from J, with 11 bases in between.

The chain couples TRBV6-1 to TRBJ2-1; TRBD2 matches 8 bases. This CDR3 is 14 amino acids long. V was clipped by 3 bases and J by 6 bases; unmatched bases: 4. In germline, CDR1 is MNHNS, CDR2 SASEGT. The DNA of the CDR3 is TGTGCCAGCAGTGAGGCGGGGGGCCCCAATGAGCAGTTCTTC. Encoded protein: CASSEAGGPNEQFF.